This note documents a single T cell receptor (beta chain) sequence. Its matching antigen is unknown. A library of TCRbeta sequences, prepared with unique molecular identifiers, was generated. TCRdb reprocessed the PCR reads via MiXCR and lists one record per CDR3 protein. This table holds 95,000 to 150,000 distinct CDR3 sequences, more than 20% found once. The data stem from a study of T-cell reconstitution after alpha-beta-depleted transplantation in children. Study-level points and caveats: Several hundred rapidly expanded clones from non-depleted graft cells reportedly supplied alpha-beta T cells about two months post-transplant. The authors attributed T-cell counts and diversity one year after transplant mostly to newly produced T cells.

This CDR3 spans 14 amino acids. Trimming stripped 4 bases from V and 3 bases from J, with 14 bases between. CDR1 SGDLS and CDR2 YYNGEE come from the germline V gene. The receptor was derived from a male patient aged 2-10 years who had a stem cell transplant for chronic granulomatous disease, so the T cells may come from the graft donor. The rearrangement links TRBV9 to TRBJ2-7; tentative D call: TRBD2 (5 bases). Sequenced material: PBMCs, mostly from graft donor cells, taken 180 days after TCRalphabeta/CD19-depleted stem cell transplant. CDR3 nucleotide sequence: TGTGCCAGCAGCCCATCGGACGGGGACTACGAGCAGTACTTC. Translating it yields CASSPSDGDYEQYF.